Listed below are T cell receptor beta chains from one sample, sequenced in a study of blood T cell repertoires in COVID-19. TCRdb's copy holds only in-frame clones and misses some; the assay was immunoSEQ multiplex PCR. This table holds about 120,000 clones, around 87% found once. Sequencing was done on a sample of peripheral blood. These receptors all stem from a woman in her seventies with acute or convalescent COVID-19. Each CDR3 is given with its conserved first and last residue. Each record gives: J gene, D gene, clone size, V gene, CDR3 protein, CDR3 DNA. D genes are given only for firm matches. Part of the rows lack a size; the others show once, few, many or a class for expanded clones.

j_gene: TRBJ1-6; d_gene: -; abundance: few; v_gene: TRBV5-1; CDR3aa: CASSGGAGDSPLHF; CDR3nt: TGCGCCAGCAGCGGGGGGGCAGGGGACTCACCCCTCCACTTT
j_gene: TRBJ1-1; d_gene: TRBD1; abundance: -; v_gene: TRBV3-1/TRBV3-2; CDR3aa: CASSQRTGGECFF; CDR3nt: TGTGCCAGCAGCCAAAGGACAGGGGGTGAGTGCTTCTTT
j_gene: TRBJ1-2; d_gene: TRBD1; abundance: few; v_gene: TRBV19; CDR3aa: CASSMGRTGVYGYTF; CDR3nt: TGTGCCAGTAGTATGGGGCGGACAGGAGTCTATGGCTACACCTTC
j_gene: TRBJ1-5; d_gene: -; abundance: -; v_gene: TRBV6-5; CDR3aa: CASSYGRNEQPQHF; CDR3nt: TGTGCCAGCAGTTACGGCAGGAATGAGCAGCCCCAGCATTTT
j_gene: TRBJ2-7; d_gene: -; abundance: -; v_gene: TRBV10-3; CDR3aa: CAISTSGDEQYF; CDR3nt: TGTGCCATCAGCACCTCGGGGGACGAGCAGTACTTC
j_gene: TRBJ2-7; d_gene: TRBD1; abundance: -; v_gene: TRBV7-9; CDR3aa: CASSPHSGQGRHEQYF; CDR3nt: TGTGCCAGCAGCCCTCACTCGGGACAGGGGAGGCACGAGCAGTACTTC
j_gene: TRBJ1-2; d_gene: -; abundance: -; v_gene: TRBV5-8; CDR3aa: CASSPALGVEFYGYTF; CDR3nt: TGTGCCAGCAGCCCGGCCCTTGGTGTGGAGTTCTATGGCTACACCTTC
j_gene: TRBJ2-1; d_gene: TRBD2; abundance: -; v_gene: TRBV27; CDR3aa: CASSSGGNEQFF; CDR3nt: TGTGCCAGCAGTAGCGGGGGCAATGAGCAGTTCTTC
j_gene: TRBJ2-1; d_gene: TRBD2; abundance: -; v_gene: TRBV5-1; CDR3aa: CASSLVASGANEQFF; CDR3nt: TGCGCCAGCAGCTTGGTCGCTAGCGGGGCCAATGAGCAGTTCTTC
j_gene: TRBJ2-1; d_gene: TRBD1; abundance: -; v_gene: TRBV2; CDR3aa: CASRQGPDNEQFF; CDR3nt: TGTGCCAGCCGACAGGGGCCGGATAATGAGCAGTTCTTC
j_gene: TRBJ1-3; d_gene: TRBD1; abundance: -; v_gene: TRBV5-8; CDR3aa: CASSSTRDSLSGNTIYF; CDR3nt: TGTGCCAGCAGCTCTACCCGGGACAGCCTGTCTGGAAACACCATATATTTT
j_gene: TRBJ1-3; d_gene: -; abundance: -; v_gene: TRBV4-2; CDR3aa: CASSPGPGFGGNTIYF; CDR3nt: TGTGCCAGCAGCCCAGGACCGGGGTTTGGGGGAAACACCATATATTTT
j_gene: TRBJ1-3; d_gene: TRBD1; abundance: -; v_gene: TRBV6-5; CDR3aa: CASSYDRGENTIYF; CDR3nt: TGTGCCAGCAGTTACGACAGGGGTGAAAACACCATATATTTT
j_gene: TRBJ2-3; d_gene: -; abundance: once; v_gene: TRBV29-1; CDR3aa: CSVRELSTDTQYF; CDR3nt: TGCAGCGTTCGGGAACTTTCCACAGATACGCAGTATTTT
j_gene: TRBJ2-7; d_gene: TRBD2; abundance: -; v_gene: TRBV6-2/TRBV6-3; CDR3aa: CASSTSGGIYEQYF; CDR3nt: TGTGCCAGCAGCACTAGCGGGGGGATATACGAGCAGTACTTC
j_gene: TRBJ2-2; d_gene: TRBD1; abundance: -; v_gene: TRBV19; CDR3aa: CASSLLIGTGLTGELFF; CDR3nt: TGTGCCAGTAGCCTCCTCATTGGGACAGGGTTAACCGGGGAGCTGTTTTTT
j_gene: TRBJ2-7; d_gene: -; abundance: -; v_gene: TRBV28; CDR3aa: CASSSPVPYEQYF; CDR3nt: TGTGCCAGCAGTTCCCCGGTCCCCTACGAGCAGTACTTC
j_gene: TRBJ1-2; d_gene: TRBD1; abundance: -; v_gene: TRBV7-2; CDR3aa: CASSPDRDYGYTF; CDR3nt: TGTGCCAGCAGCCCCGACAGGGACTATGGCTACACCTTC
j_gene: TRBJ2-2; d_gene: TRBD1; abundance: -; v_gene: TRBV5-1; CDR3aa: CASSLVPGGTGELFF; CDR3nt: TGCGCCAGCAGCTTGGTGCCAGGGGGAACCGGGGAGCTGTTTTTT
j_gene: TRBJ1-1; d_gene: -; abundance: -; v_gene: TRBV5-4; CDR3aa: CASSLAEVREAFF; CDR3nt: TGTGCCAGCAGCTTGGCCGAGGTACGTGAAGCTTTCTTT
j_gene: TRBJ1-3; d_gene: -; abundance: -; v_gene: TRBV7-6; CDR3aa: CASSLALRAGNTIYF; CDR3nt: TGTGCCAGCAGCTTAGCGCTGAGGGCTGGAAACACCATATATTTT
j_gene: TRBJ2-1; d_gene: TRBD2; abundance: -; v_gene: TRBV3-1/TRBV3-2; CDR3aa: CASSQQSLAGGPRHEQFF; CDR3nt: TGTGCCAGCAGCCAACAGAGCCTAGCGGGGGGGCCACGCCATGAGCAGTTCTTC
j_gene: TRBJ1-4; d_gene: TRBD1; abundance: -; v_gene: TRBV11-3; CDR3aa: CASSLVGGQETNEKLFF; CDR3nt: TGTGCCAGCAGCTTAGTCGGGGGACAGGAGACTAATGAAAAACTGTTTTTT
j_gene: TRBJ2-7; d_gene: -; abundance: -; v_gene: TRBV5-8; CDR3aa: CASSSDFSSSYEQYF; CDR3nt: TGTGCCAGCAGCTCGGACTTCTCGAGCTCCTACGAGCAGTACTTC
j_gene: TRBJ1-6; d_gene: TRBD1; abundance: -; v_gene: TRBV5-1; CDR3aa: CASSSPGQGNSPLHF; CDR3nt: TGCGCCAGCAGTTCGCCGGGACAGGGAAATTCACCCCTCCACTTT
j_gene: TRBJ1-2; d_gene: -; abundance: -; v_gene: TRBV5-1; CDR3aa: CASSLAGLGVGYTF; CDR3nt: TGCGCCAGCAGCTTGGCGGGACTCGGGGTGGGCTACACCTTC
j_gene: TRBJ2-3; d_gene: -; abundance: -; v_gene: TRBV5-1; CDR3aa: CASSLGQQTDTQYF; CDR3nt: TGCGCCAGCAGCTTAGGACAGCAGACAGATACGCAGTATTTT
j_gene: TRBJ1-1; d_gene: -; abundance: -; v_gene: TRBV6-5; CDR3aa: CASSYDQGNTEAFF; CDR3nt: TGTGCCAGCAGTTACGACCAGGGTAACACTGAAGCTTTCTTT
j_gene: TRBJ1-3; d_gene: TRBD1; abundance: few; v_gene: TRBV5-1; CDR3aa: CASSFRTGDGNTIYF; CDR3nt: TGCGCCAGCAGCTTCCGGACAGGGGATGGAAACACCATATATTTT
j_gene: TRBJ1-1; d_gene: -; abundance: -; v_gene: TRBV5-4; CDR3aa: CASSAAQGNTEAFF; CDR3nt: TGTGCCAGCAGCGCAGCACAGGGGAACACTGAAGCTTTCTTT
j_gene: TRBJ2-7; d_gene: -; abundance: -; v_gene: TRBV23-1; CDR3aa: CASKPDGNQNNEQYF; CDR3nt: TGCGCCAGCAAGCCGGACGGGAACCAAAACAACGAGCAGTACTTC
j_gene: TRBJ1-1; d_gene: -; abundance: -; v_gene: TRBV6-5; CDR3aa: CASSYSPRAEAFF; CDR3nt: TGTGCCAGCAGTTACTCGCCGCGGGCTGAAGCTTTCTTT
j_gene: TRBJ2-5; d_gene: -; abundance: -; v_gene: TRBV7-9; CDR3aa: CASSLRSQETQYF; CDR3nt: TGTGCCAGCAGCTTACGGTCGCAAGAGACCCAGTACTTC
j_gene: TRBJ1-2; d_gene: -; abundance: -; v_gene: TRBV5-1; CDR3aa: CASSLDWAGENGYTF; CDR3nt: TGCGCCAGCAGCTTGGATTGGGCAGGGGAGAATGGCTACACCTTC
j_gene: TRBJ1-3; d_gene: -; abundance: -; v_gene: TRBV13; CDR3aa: CASSLRSIAGNTIYF; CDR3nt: TGTGCCAGCAGCTTACGGTCGATCGCAGGAAACACCATATATTTT
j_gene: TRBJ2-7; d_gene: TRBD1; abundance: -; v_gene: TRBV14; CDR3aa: CASSQGQLSYEQYF; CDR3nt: TGTGCCAGCAGCCAGGGACAGCTAAGCTACGAGCAGTACTTC
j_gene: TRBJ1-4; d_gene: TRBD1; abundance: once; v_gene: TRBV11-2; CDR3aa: CASSFGQGEKLFF; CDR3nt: TGTGCCAGCAGCTTCGGACAGGGTGAAAAACTGTTTTTT
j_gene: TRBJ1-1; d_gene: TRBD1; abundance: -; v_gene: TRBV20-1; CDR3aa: CSASPGGKNTEAFF; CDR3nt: TGCAGTGCTAGTCCAGGGGGCAAGAACACTGAAGCTTTCTTT
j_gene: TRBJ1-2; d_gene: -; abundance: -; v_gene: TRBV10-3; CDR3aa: CAISAQHPANYGYTF; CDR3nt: TGTGCCATCAGTGCCCAACATCCCGCTAACTATGGCTACACCTTC
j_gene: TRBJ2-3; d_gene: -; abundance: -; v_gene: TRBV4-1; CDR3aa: CASSPRKIGTSTDTQYF; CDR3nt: TGCGCCAGCAGCCCCCGAAAAATCGGGACTAGCACAGATACGCAGTATTTT
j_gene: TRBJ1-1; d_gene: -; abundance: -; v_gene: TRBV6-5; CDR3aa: CATYLSGGTEAFF; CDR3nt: TGTGCCACCTATCTCTCAGGAGGGACTGAAGCTTTCTTT
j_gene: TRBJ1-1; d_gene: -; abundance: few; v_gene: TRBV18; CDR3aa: CASSPRGWDTEAFF; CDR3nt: TGTGCCAGCTCACCCAGAGGGTGGGACACTGAAGCTTTCTTT
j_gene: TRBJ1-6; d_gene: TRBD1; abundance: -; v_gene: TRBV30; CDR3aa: CAWSVGGTGDSPLHF; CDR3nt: TGTGCCTGGAGTGTAGGGGGGACAGGGGATTCACCCCTCCACTTT
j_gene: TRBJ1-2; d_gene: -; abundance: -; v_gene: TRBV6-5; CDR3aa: CASSAYESTNYGYTF; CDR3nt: TGTGCCAGCAGCGCATACGAGAGCACCAACTATGGCTACACCTTC
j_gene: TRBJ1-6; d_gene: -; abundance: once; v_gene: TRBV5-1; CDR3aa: CASSLEGYGGGSPLHF; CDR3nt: TGCGCCAGCAGCTTGGAAGGGTACGGGGGAGGTTCACCCCTCCACTTT
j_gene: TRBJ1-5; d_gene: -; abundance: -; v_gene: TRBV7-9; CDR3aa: CASSRGGYSNQPQHF; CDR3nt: TGTGCCAGCAGCCGCGGGGGTTATAGCAATCAGCCCCAGCATTTT
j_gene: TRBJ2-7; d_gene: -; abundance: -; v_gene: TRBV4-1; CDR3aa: CASSQRTEYEQYF; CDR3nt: TGCGCCAGCAGCCAGAGGACAGAGTACGAGCAGTACTTC
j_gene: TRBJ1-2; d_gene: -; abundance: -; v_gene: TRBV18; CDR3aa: CASSGGANYGYTF; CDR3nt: TGTGCCAGCTCAGGGGGCGCGAACTATGGCTACACCTTC
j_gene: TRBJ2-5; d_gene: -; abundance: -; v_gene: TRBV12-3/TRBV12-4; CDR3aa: CASRVRAQETQYF; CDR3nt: TGTGCCAGCAGGGTGAGGGCTCAAGAGACCCAGTACTTC
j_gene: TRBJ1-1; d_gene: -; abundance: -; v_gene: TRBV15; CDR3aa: CATSTGRDTEAFF; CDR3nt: TGTGCCACCAGCACCGGGAGGGACACTGAAGCTTTCTTT
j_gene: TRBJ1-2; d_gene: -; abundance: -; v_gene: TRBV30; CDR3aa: CAWGTGGRNYGYTF; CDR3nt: TGTGCCTGGGGCACAGGTGGGAGGAACTATGGCTACACCTTC
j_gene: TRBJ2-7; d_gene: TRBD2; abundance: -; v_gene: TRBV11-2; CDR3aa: CASSPGGGPGYEQYF; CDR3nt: TGTGCCAGCAGCCCCGGGGGGGGGCCCGGCTACGAGCAGTACTTC
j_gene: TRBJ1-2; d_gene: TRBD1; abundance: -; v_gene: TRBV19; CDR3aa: CASSALGTGGHGYTF; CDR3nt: TGTGCCAGTAGTGCCCTGGGGACAGGGGGCCACGGCTACACCTTC
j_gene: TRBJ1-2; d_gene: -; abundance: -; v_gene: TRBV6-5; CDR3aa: CASSYSGFNYGYTF; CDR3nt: TGTGCCAGCAGTTACTCTGGCTTTAACTATGGCTACACCTTC
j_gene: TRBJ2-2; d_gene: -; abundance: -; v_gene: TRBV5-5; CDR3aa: CASSYRAAGELFF; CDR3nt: TGTGCCAGCAGCTACAGGGCCGCCGGGGAGCTGTTTTTT
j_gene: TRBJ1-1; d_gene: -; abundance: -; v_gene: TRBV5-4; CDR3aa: CASSFDRRAEAFF; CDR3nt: TGTGCCAGCAGCTTTGACAGAAGGGCTGAAGCTTTCTTT